This T cell receptor (beta chain) emerged from a study of technical replicates of blood from several donors. V shed 0 bases and J shed 8 bases, with 6 bases lying between them. The CDR3 runs to 12 residues. The germline gives CDR1 LGHNA, CDR2 YSLEER. Data came from immunoSEQ multiplex PCR; TCRdb stores just in-frame clones and leaves some out. Of some 30,000 clones listed, more than 80% are singletons. The TCR originated in a human donor in good health. Some clones in this sample may be carry-over from other donors' samples. The V call is TRBV4-3, the J call TRBJ2-3, with D perhaps matching TRBD1 (5 bases). Sequencing was performed on PBMCs. The CDR3 region is CASSQEQGTQYF. Here the CDR3 DNA reads TGCGCCAGCAGCCAAGAGCAGGGTACGCAGTATTTT.